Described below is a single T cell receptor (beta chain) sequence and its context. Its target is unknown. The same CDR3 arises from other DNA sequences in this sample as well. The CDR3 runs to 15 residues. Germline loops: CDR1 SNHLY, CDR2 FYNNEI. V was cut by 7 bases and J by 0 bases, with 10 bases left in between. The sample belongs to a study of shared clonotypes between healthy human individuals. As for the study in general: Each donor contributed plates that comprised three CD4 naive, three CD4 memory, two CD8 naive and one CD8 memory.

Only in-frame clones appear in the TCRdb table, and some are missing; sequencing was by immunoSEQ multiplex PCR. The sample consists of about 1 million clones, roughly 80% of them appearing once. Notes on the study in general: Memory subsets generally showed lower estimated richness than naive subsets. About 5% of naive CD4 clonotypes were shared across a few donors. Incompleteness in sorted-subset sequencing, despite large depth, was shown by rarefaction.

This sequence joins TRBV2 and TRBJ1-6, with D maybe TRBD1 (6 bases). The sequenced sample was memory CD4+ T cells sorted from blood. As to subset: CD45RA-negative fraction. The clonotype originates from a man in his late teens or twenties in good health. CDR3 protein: CASTGQSSYNSPLHF. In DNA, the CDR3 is TGTGCCAGCACTGGACAGAGCTCCTATAATTCACCCCTCCACTTT.